This TCR beta chain comes out of a study of blood T cell repertoires in COVID-19. Germline assignment: CDR1 SEHNR and CDR2 FQNEAQ (reference sequence). The CDR3 contains 14 residues. Trimming took 1 base from V and 3 from J, leaving 7 bases between them. The table came from immunoSEQ multiplex PCR; TCRdb's copy has only in-frame clones and leaves some out. The sample contains around 200,000 clones, roughly 90% of which appear only once. This clone was observed a few times. This chain joins TRBV7-9 and TRBJ2-1; D is unclear. This clonotype originated in a woman aged 55-75 years with COVID-19, enrolled during active disease. Input material: peripheral blood. The DNA of the CDR3 is TGTGCCAGCAGCTTAGGGGCTCTCTACAATGAGCAGTTCTTC. Amino acid sequence: CASSLGALYNEQFF.